The next 13 T cell receptor beta chains were all read from a single sample in a study of glioma-infiltrating T cells. TCR alpha and beta CDR3 regions were amplified from RNA using iRepertoire nested multiplex PCR. Each CDR3 protein is one row after TCRdb ran MiXCR on the multiplex PCR reads. The data contain about 110,000 distinct CDR3 sequences, 25% to 30% of them seen just once; the ten biggest clones take up approximately 35%. Sequenced material: glioma tissue, nonneoplastic brain tissue, or PBMCs (not recorded which). The receptor source for this set is a human donor with low-grade glioma or glioblastoma, undergoing nonglioma brain surgery, or in good health (not recorded which).

Remarks on this clonotype: No conserved phenylalanine or tryptophan ends this CDR3, so it is likely a read error. CDR3 region: CASSSIGTHHEQYL. CDR3 sequence (DNA): TGTGCCAGCAGCTCCATCGGGACTCACCACGAGCAGTACCTC. This sequence joins TRBV7-9 and TRBJ2-7; possibly TRBD2 for D (6 bases). Per the germline V gene, CDR1 is SEHNR and CDR2 is FQNEAQ (reference sequence). The CDR3 contains 14 residues. V lost 4 bases, J lost 5 bases, and 15 bases lay in between.

There are a few counts of this clonotype. The rearrangement links TRBV5-1 to TRBJ1-6, with 9 bases lining up with TRBD1. Germline V CDR1 and CDR2: SGHRS, YFSETQ. V dropped 3 bases and J dropped 0; count of bases not matched to a gene: 7. The CDR3 loop spans 18 amino acids. CDR3 sequence (DNA): TGCGCCAGCAGCTCTGGTGACAGGGGGAGCTCCTATAATTCACCCCTCCACTTT. Residues: CASSSGDRGSSYNSPLHF.

This clonotype has a count of ten or more. The V gene is TRBV20-1, the J gene TRBJ2-5; 12 bases line up with TRBD2. CDR3 length: 17 amino acids. Germline CDR1 DFQATT, CDR2 SNEGSKA (reference sequence). V trimming: 1 base; J trimming: 4 bases; junction bases outside the gene matches: 10. CDR3 bases: TGCAGTGCTAGAGTTGGACTAGCGGGAAGAGGGGGAGAGACCCAGTACTTC. Residues: CSARVGLAGRGGETQYF.

This clonotype has a count of ten or more. The V call is TRBV7-9, the J call TRBJ2-1; 9 nucleotides line up with TRBD1. Germline CDR1 SEHNR, CDR2 FQNEAQ (reference sequence). CDR3 length: 16 residues. Trimming took 5 bases from V and 3 from J; bases not matched to a gene: 8. The DNA for the CDR3 is TGTGCCAGCAGCCCGATATGGACAGGGGACTACAATGAGCAGTTCTTC. Translated: CASSPIWTGDYNEQFF.

The chain combines TRBV20-1 with TRBJ2-7; 8 bases fit TRBD2. In germline, CDR1 is DFQATT, CDR2 SNEGSKA (reference sequence). The trim removed 3 bases at V and 3 bases at J, leaving 1 base unmatched. The CDR3 totals 12 residues. The CDR3 sequence: CSASSGGYEQYF. CDR3 bases: TGCAGTGCTAGCAGCGGGGGCTACGAGCAGTACTTC.

The table lists this clonotype with a few counts. The chain has TRBV24-1 and TRBJ2-1, with 10 bases matching TRBD2. The CDR3 loop spans 18 amino acids. V shed 3 bases, J shed 0 bases, and the junction held 7 bases outside the gene matches. Germline CDR1 reads KGHDR; CDR2 reads SFDVKD. CDR3 coding DNA: TGTGCCACCAGTGATCCCGGACTAGCGGAGAGCTCCTACAATGAGCAGTTCTTC. Translation: CATSDPGLAESSYNEQFF.

The table lists this clonotype with many counts. The chain has TRBV28 and TRBJ2-3; D may be TRBD1 or TRBD2 (5 bases each). The CDR3 consists of 14 residues. The V end lost 5 bases, the J end lost 2 bases, and 11 bases lay between the germline ends. Germline V gene sequence: CDR1 MDHEN, CDR2 SYDVKM. The CDR3 protein is CASSPAGATDTQYF. The DNA for the CDR3 is TGTGCCAGCAGTCCCGCCGGGGCCACAGATACGCAGTATTTT.

About this clonotype: It may be a read error: a sequence one base away is much more abundant. This chain uses TRBV6-2 or TRBV6-3 with TRBJ1-3; no clear D gene. The germline V gene has CDR1 MNHEY and CDR2 SVGEGT. CDR3 length equals 13 residues. CDR3 sequence: CASSYSIGDTIYF. The CDR3 DNA follows: TGTGCCAGCAGTTATTCCATTGGAGACACCATATATTTT.

The table lists this clonotype with a few counts. The V call is TRBV5-1, the J call TRBJ1-1; possible D gene TRBD1, 5 bases. Trimming cost V 4 bases and J 2 bases, with 18 bases left between them. The CDR3 consists of 16 residues. Germline V gene lookup returns CDR1 SGHRS and CDR2 YFSETQ. The CDR3 here is CASSGGTADTNTEAFF. The CDR3 coding sequence is TGCGCCAGCAGCGGCGGGACGGCTGATACCAACACTGAAGCTTTCTTT.

In its sample, this clonotype was seen a few times. This may be a read error, as it is one base from a much larger clone. Written as DNA, the CDR3 is TGCAGCGTCGGGATCTCGAAAGGCTACGAGCAGTACTTC. The encoded protein is CSVGISKGYEQYF. The chain combines TRBV29-1 with TRBJ2-7, with a tentative D call TRBD2 (5 bases). The CDR3 contains 13 residues. Per the germline V gene, CDR1 is SQVTM and CDR2 is ANQGSEA. V was pared by 6 bases and J by 3 bases, with 15 bases between.

This clonotype was recorded at least ten times. The chain employs TRBV3-1 and TRBJ1-1, with D unclear. Germline V gene sequence: CDR1 LGHDT, CDR2 YNNKEL (reference sequence). V lost 3 bases to trimming and J lost 2 bases, with 19 bases between them. This CDR3 comprises 17 residues. DNA for the CDR3: TGTGCCAGCAGCCAGGCAGGCAGGACGGATTATAACACTGAAGCTTTCTTT. This translates into CASSQAGRTDYNTEAFF.

This clonotype was seen more than once but under ten times. The chain recombines TRBV9 with TRBJ1-6, with 8 bases aligning to TRBD1. With 0 bases clipped from V and 7 bases from J, the junction kept 9 bases outside the gene matches. CDR3 length equals 17 residues. Per germline, CDR1 SGDLS and CDR2 YYNGEE. The DNA of the CDR3 is TGTGCCAGCAGCGTAGGTGGCTTCGGACAGGGCAATTCACCCCTCCACTTT. The encoded protein is CASSVGGFGQGNSPLHF.

This clonotype was found many times. V gene TRBV7-9 combines with J gene TRBJ2-3; 7 bases map to TRBD1. The CDR3 is made up of 12 amino acids. Germline V lookup: CDR1 SEHNR, CDR2 FQNEAQ (reference sequence). V dropped 2 bases and J dropped 9; count of bases not matched to a gene: 2. CDR3 sequence (DNA): TGTGCCAGCAGCTTACGACAGGGAACGCAGTATTTT. This sequence encodes CASSLRQGTQYF.